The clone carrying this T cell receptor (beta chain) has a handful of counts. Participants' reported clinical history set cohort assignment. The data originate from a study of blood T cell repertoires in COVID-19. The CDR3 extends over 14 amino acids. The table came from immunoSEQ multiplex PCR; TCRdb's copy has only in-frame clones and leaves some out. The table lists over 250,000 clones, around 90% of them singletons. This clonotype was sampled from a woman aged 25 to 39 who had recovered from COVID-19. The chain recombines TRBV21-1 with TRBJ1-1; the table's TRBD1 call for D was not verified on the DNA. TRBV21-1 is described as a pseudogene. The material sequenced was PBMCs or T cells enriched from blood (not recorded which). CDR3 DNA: TGTGCCAGCAGCAAGATTAGGGACAGGGTTACGGCTTTCTTT. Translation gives CASSKIRDRVTAFF.